The sequence of this T cell receptor beta chain was determined in a study of early stage breast cancer tumors. As for the study in general: Of some 17 invasive breast tumors, fewer than 13 were hormone receptor-positive, HER2-negative. The study, taken as a whole, reports: Commonly generated sequences made up most enriched TCRB sequences shared between patients. Chain pairing and CD4, CD8 or FOXP3 expression were not captured. Compared with adjacent normal breast tissue, tumors showed 2.5 to 3-fold greater T cell density and higher clonality.

V was clipped by 2 bases and J by 6 bases; unmatched bases: 5. This CDR3 has 15 amino acids. Germline CDR1 is MNHEY and CDR2 is SVGAGI. A remark on this clone: Antigen unknown.

TCRdb keeps only in-frame clones here, not all; method: immunoSEQ multiplex PCR. The sample shows 65,000 to 75,000 clones, approximately 80% of them seen only once. This sequence joins TRBV6-5 and TRBJ2-2, with TRBD1 matching 8 bases. Sequencing was performed on blood. The clonotype comes from a person aged 35-55 years with breast cancer. Written as DNA, the CDR3 is TGTGCCAGCAGTTACCGACAGGGGAGCTCCGGGGAGCTGTTTTTT. Its protein is CASSYRQGSSGELFF.